Listed here is a single TCR beta chain. This entry belongs to a study of glioma-infiltrating T cells after dendritic cell vaccination. The CDR3 is 15 amino acids. V lost 4 bases and J lost 5; bases outside the gene matches: 3. Germline CDR1 reads MNHEY; CDR2 reads SVGAGI. Produced via immunoSEQ multiplex PCR; TCRdb's table is partial and in-frame only. Among roughly 47,000 clones listed, 65% to 90% were seen once. Selection required adequate fresh-frozen tumor tissue plus more than two years' survival data. PBMC sampling occurred before vaccination, two weeks after the third dose, and at progression. This TCR was sampled from a human donor with glioblastoma. V and J are TRBV6-5 and TRBJ2-2; TRBD2 matches 11 bases. Material: blood, obtained before dendritic cell vaccination. The CDR3 sequence is CASSLAGGRTGELFF. The CDR3 DNA is TGTGCCAGCAGTTTAGCGGGAGGGAGAACCGGGGAGCTGTTTTTT.